The present T cell receptor (beta chain) was sequenced within a study of blood T cell repertoires in COVID-19. This CDR3 region has 11 residues. Trimming pared 4 bases from V and 10 bases from J, leaving 10 bases between. This table comes from immunoSEQ multiplex PCR, and its TCRdb copy is limited to in-frame clones, with some not included. The data hold 250,000 to 300,000 clones, with about 91% observed a single time. This TCR came from a woman aged 55-70 years with acute or convalescent COVID-19. V and J are TRBV12-3 or TRBV12-4 and TRBJ1-2; no reliable D call. The sample was peripheral blood. The chain's CDR3 is CASSSTVSYTF. CDR3 coding DNA: TGTGCCAGCAGTTCAACAGTGTCCTACACCTTC.